The 11 T cell receptor beta chains below come from one sample, sequenced in a study of graft-versus-host responses after intestinal transplantation (dated by TCRdb to about 2021). These TCRs' antigens remain unknown. Library method: the immunoSEQ multiplex PCR assay. Imported from immuneACCESS, the table was reduced by TCRdb to in-frame sequences with V and J called. These copies leave out some clones; in studies compared against another copy, an unresolved V gene accounts for under half, and the cause of the remainder is not known. The sample profile shows some 110,000 clones; about 90% of them were found once. Around 0.9% of the sample comes from the top ten. Explained via the paper, the time point label denotes: cells obtained before transplantation from donor or recipient. This specimen was unstimulated CD4+ T cells sorted from spleen or lymph node cells, taken before intestinal transplant. Source of these receptors: a human donor who received an intestinal transplant.

As regards this clone: This sample includes further DNA sequences coding for the same CDR3. The chain is built from TRBV6-1 and TRBJ1-5; the D is unclear. The CDR3 loop spans 14 amino acids. The germline V gene has CDR1 MNHNS and CDR2 SASEGT. The germline V and J ends were trimmed by 4 bases and 0 bases, with 7 bases remaining between them. CDR3 in DNA: TGTGCCAGCAGTGCCCGTGATAGCAATCAGCCCCAGCATTTT. It specifies CASSARDSNQPQHF.

The V and J genes are TRBV9 and TRBJ1-3; TRBD1 might be the D (6 bases). CDR1 SGDLS and CDR2 YYNGEE come from the germline V gene. The CDR3 is made up of 17 amino acids. The V end lost 0 bases, the J end lost 4 bases, and 17 bases lay between the germline ends. CDR3 in amino acids: CASSVGGGARRGNTIYF. The CDR3 DNA follows: TGTGCCAGCAGCGTAGGTGGGGGGGCGCGTAGAGGAAACACCATATATTTT.

The chain has TRBV6-5 and TRBJ2-7; 7 bases align to TRBD1. The germline V gene has CDR1 MNHEY and CDR2 SVGAGI. V lost 6 bases to trimming and J lost 1 base; unmatched junction nucleotides: 6. This CDR3 has 14 residues. In nucleotides, the CDR3 is TGTGCCAGCAGGACCGGGACAGCATCCTACGAGCAGTACTTC. Its protein product is CASRTGTASYEQYF.

The gene calls are TRBV10-3 and TRBJ2-4; weak D call: TRBD2 (6 bases). Germline CDR1 and CDR2: ENHRY and SYGVKD. The CDR3 spans 16 residues. The germline V and J ends were trimmed by 0 bases and 1 base, with 10 bases remaining between them. The CDR3 spells CAISESSGFAKNIQYF. The CDR3 region has the DNA TGTGCCATCAGTGAGTCAAGCGGGTTTGCCAAAAACATTCAGTACTTC.

This sequence joins TRBV5-6 and TRBJ2-5, with TRBD1 matching 10 bases. Judging by the DNA end, TRBJ2-7 fits better; the J call may be wrong. The V gene's germline CDR1 is SGHDT and CDR2 YYEEEE. CDR3 size: 15 residues. CDR3 sequence (DNA): TGTGCCAGCAGGCAGGGACAGGGGACCCCCTACGAGCAGTACTTC. Encoded protein: CASRQGQGTPYEQYF.

The chain links TRBV5-5 to TRBJ2-7; TRBD1 agrees at 9 bases. This CDR3 has 15 residues. Germline loops: CDR1 SGHKS, CDR2 YYEKEE (reference sequence). The junction had 6 bases not matched to a gene; V was cut back by 2 bases and J by 3 bases. CDR3 loop: CASSFGTGGYYEQYF. CDR3 DNA sequence: TGTGCCAGCAGCTTCGGAACAGGGGGCTACTACGAGCAGTACTTC.

The chain joins TRBV6-5 to TRBJ2-7, with D perhaps matching TRBD2 (5 bases). Germline loops: CDR1 MNHEY, CDR2 SVGAGI. The CDR3 is 14 residues long. With 0 bases removed from V and 3 bases from J, the gap between germline ends came to 9 bases. CDR3 sequence: CASSYSTGNYEQYF. CDR3 coding DNA: TGTGCCAGCAGTTACTCGACGGGAAACTACGAGCAGTACTTC.

The chain has TRBV6-5 and TRBJ1-1; no reliable D call. Between the trimmed V and J ends, which lost 4 bases and 6 bases, there was a span of 15 bases. Looked up from germline, CDR1 is MNHEY and CDR2 is SVGAGI. The CDR3 runs to 14 residues. The CDR3 here is CASSLTRWVAEAFF. The CDR3 nucleotides read TGTGCCAGCAGTTTGACCCGGTGGGTCGCTGAAGCTTTCTTT.

This chain joins TRBV6-1 and TRBJ1-1; D is perhaps TRBD1 (5 bases). Trimming took 4 bases from V and 2 from J, leaving 8 bases between them. CDR1 and CDR2 from the germline V gene are MNHNS and SASEGT. The CDR3 runs 13 residues. Here the CDR3 reads CASSVQGNTEAFF. Written as DNA, the CDR3 is TGTGCCAGCAGTGTCCAGGGAAACACTGAAGCTTTCTTT.

This chain uses TRBV6-1 with TRBJ2-1; the match to TRBD2 covers 14 bases. CDR1 and CDR2 from the germline V gene are MNHNS and SASEGT. This CDR3 is 15 amino acids long. After removal of 8 bases from V and 7 bases from J, the junction contained 7 bases not matched to a gene. Here the CDR3 DNA reads TGTGCCAGCCAAAGGGGACTAGCGGGGGTGAATGAGCAGTTCTTC. It codes for CASQRGLAGVNEQFF.

This chain uses TRBV13 with TRBJ2-1; D is perhaps TRBD1 (5 bases). Germline CDR1 PRHDT, CDR2 FYEKMQ (reference sequence). Deletions cut 5 bases from V and 10 bases from J, with 18 bases between. This CDR3 has 14 amino acids. The CDR3 region is CASSRWQGRREQFF. The DNA for the CDR3 is TGTGCCAGCAGCAGGTGGCAGGGTCGCAGGGAGCAGTTCTTC.